Sequencing of this T cell receptor beta chain was carried out in a study of breast tumors, draining lymph nodes, adjacent tissues (dated by TCRdb to 2016 to 2018). For context, the study as a whole: TCR beta repertoires were compared across tumor, adjacent nontumor tissue and axillary lymph nodes obtained from breast cancer patients. The study was designed to assess the relationships and possible T-cell exchange between tumor, surrounding tissue and draining lymph node repertoires in human breast cancer.

There are many counts of this clonotype. The antigen it binds to is not known. No base-level quality is on record; no much larger clone is a single base apart. For sequencing, an Illumina HiSeq 2000 was employed. TCR beta chain libraries were generated through multiplex PCR amplification. High-throughput sequencing was used to analyze the amplified TCR beta chain products. The public reads were quality trimmed at Q25 with fastp and then assembled into clones with MiXCR by TCRdb, keeping productive beta chains. Rows merge per CDR3 protein into single entries with the most common DNA and genes. This sample has fewer than 200,000 distinct CDR3 sequences in its table, and 30% to 35% of those were observed once. The ten largest clonotypes hold about 4.5% of the sample. The lymph node samples were taken from the axillary draining lymph nodes of breast cancer patients. The paper as a whole reports these results and caveats: Tumor and nontumor tissue repertoires were found to be significantly more similar in luminal-like than in basal-like breast cancer. Tumor T-cell repertoires showed less diversity than lymph node repertoires and more diversity than nontumor tissue repertoires, and tumor T-cell repertoires showed preferential V and J gene usage. The data were judged consistent with most tumor T cells deriving from the lymph node and then expanding within tumor tissue. The conclusion that tumor T cells originate in lymph nodes was presented as consistent with a hypothesis rather than as directly demonstrated.

Including the terminal cysteine and phenylalanine, the CDR3 comprises 17 residues. The sequence is cut down to CDR3 DNA, 51 bases in frame from base 1. The germline ends are 16 bases apart after V is trimmed by 4 bases and J by 0 bases. CDR1 is given as SGHKS and CDR2 as YYEKEE, both from the germline V gene (reference sequence). Recombination linked TRBV5-5 to TRBJ1-4; the D gene is not confidently resolved. The sample taken for sequencing was axillary lymph node tissue. The sequence was obtained from a female donor with breast cancer. Some clones in this sample may be carry-over from other donors' samples. CDR3 sequence: CASSTGNLKTTNEKLFF. The nucleotides read TGTGCCAGCAGCACTGGGAACTTAAAGACAACTAATGAAAAACTGTTTTTT.